Each of the 24 T cell receptor delta chains below was sequenced from the same sample in a study of γδ T cells in repeated Plasmodium falciparum infection. Flow sorting of PBMC yielded separate Vgamma9/Vdelta2+ and Vdelta2-negative gammadelta T cell populations for bulk repertoire analysis. TCRdb reran clone calling via CATT on the multiplex PCR reads. The sample has roughly 86,000 delta-chain clones, 1.4% to 1.5% seen once. Sequencing used gamma-delta T cells from blood. These receptors were collected from a pool of human donors (malaria-infected and uninfected, not separated).

There are a few counts of this clone. This DNA's translation differs at residue 5 from TCRdb's protein, which comes from a much larger clone; a read error is likely, and the protein shown is translated from the DNA. The rearrangement uses TRDV2 and TRDJ1; 9 bases align to TRDD3. The J gene is not listed in TCRdb, so it was assigned here from a DNA match to germline. The CDR3 is made up of 21 amino acids. CDR1 GEAIGNYY and CDR2 EKD come from the germline V gene. With 3 bases clipped from V and 2 bases from J, the junction kept 24 bases outside the gene matches. The CDR3 here is CACDALLGDNRPKWGTDKLIF. CDR3 DNA sequence: TGTGCCTGTGACGCTCTACTGGGGGACAACCGGCCCAAGTGGGGGACCGATAAACTCATCTTT.

This sequence joins TRDV1 and TRDJ1, with 10 bases aligning to TRDD3. The J gene, left out of TCRdb, was set here by checking the DNA against germline. Per germline, CDR1 TSWWSYY and CDR2 QGS. CDR3 length: 24 amino acids. J gave up 4 bases and V 0 bases, and 29 bases lay outside the gene matches. CDR3 residues: CALGELRPFFHPVLGDPQGDKLIF. The DNA for the CDR3 is TGTGCTCTTGGGGAACTAAGGCCCTTCTTCCATCCAGTACTGGGGGATCCCCAGGGCGATAAACTCATCTTT.

In the case of this clone: A far larger clone is only one base removed, so a read error is likely. Within the sample, other DNA sequences also encode this same CDR3. The genes are TRDV1 and TRDJ1; D is uncertain. V shed 5 bases and J shed 0 bases, with 34 bases lying between them. The germline CDR1 and CDR2 sequences are TSWWSYY and QGS. This CDR3 spans 22 amino acids. This CDR3 is CALGLLYSHALAVLKYTDKLIF. The CDR3 DNA sequence: TGTGCTCTTGGGCTTTTATACTCACACGCTCTCGCAGTTTTAAAGTACACCGATAAACTCATCTTT.

This clone appeared a few times. Translating this DNA gives a protein that differs at residue 11 from the TCRdb one, which belongs to a much larger clone; a read error is likely, and the protein shown is this translation. This chain links TRDV1 with TRDJ1, with TRDD3 identical over 11 bases. In the absence of a J gene in TCRdb, the DNA was matched to germline to assign it here. Trimming took 0 bases from V and 0 from J; bases not matched to a gene: 21. This CDR3 comprises 23 residues. CDR1 TSWWSYY and CDR2 QGS come from the germline V gene. The CDR3 DNA reads as TGTGCTCTTGGGGAACTAGCCTCCTCTATCCCGTACTGGGGGATAAAGTACACCGATAAACTCATCTTT. It is translated as CALGELASSIPYWGIKYTDKLIF.

Many counts were recorded for this clone. The chain employs TRDV1 and TRDJ1; 10 positions match TRDD3. Unmatched junction bases numbered 16, after V lost 0 bases and J lost 0 bases. From germline, CDR1 is TSWWSYY and CDR2 QGS. The CDR3 sequence is 21 residues long. Here the CDR3 reads CALGELEFSFPTGGYTDKLIF. The DNA of the CDR3 is TGTGCTCTTGGGGAACTAGAGTTCTCCTTTCCTACTGGGGGATACACCGATAAACTCATCTTT.

This clone has only a few counts. The TCRdb protein, from a much larger clone, departs from this DNA's translation at residue 15, likely by read error; the protein shown derives from the DNA. The V call is TRDV1, the J call TRDJ1, with D possibly being TRDD3 (5 bases). The V gene lost 3 bases and the J gene lost 3 bases, with 29 bases spanning the gap. The CDR3 totals 20 residues. The germline gives CDR1 TSWWSYY, CDR2 QGS. This chain's CDR3 is CALGEGSHFVPGYGADKLIF. In DNA form, the CDR3 reads TGTGCTCTTGGGGAGGGGTCCCACTTTGTCCCTGGGTACGGCGCCGATAAACTCATCTTT.

Of note for this clone: The TCRdb protein, from a much larger clone, departs from this DNA's translation at residue 12, likely by read error; the protein shown derives from the DNA. The V call is TRDV3, the J call TRDJ1; 10 bases match TRDD3. The V gene's germline CDR1 is TVYSNPD and CDR2 GDNSRS (reference sequence). CDR3 size: 16 residues. In nucleotides, the CDR3 is TGTGCCTTTAAACCCCAGTACTGGGGGATCACCGGTAAACTCATCTTT. Translation gives CAFKPQYWGITGKLIF. The full variable domain, completed using reference TRDV3 and TRDJ1, is CDKVTQSSPDQTVASGSEVVLLCTYDTVYSNPDLFWYRIRPDYSFQFVFYGDNSRSEGADFTQGRFSVKHILTQKAFHLVISPVRTEDSATYYCAFKPQYWGITGKLIFGKGTRVTVEP.

This clone was counted many times. The chain is built from TRDV1 and TRDJ1; TRDD3 matches 9 bases. The junction had 15 bases not matched to a gene; V was cut back by 1 base and J by 0 bases. CDR3 size: 20 residues. Looked up from germline, CDR1 is TSWWSYY and CDR2 is QGS. The CDR3 bases are TGTGCTCTTGGGGAACCGACCCCCGGGGGATACCTTTCGTACACCGATAAACTCATCTTT. It is translated as CALGEPTPGGYLSYTDKLIF.

This clone was found a few times. The amino acid sequence in TCRdb belongs to a much larger clone and departs from this DNA's translation at residue 8, likely a sequencing read error; the sequence shown is translated from the DNA. The rearrangement joins TRDV1 to TRDJ1; weak D call: TRDD3 (6 bases). No J gene was available from TCRdb, and it was assigned here by a germline match of the DNA. CDR3 size: 24 residues. Germline values: CDR1 TSWWSYY, CDR2 QGS. V shed 4 bases and J shed 3 bases, with 42 bases lying between them. This CDR3 reads CALGGRARGYNLVLGLPFADKLIF. DNA of the CDR3: TGTGCTCTTGGGGGCCGAGCCCGGGGCTACAACCTCGTACTGGGTCTCCCCTTCGCCGATAAACTCATCTTT.

This clone was detected a few times. TCRdb lists the protein of a much larger clone for this DNA, which differs at residue 7, so this is likely a read error; the protein given here is translated from the DNA itself. This CDR3 is CALGPPDGGTPVVGNHKLIF. DNA for the CDR3: TGTGCTCTTGGGCCCCCGGATGGTGGCACCCCGGTTGTGGGGAATCATAAACTCATCTTT. The gene calls are TRDV1 and TRDJ1; D possibly corresponds to TRDD3 (5 bases). The J gene is absent in TCRdb and was assigned here via DNA matching to germline. Germline lookup yields CDR1 TSWWSYY and CDR2 QGS. The CDR3 length is 20 residues. V was clipped by 5 bases and J by 6 bases, with 34 bases between them.

This clone was seen only a few times. A far larger clone is only one base removed, so a read error is likely. This specimen includes other DNA sequences encoding the same CDR3. The gene calls are TRDV3 and TRDJ1, with 8 bases aligning to TRDD3. The CDR3 is made up of 20 amino acids. After removal of 1 base from V and 7 bases from J, the junction contained 29 bases not matched to a gene. CDR1 TVYSNPD and CDR2 GDNSRS come from the germline V gene (reference sequence). The CDR3 DNA is TGTGCCTTTACTAAACCGCTACGGCGTTATGGCACGGGGATACAGGGTAAACTCATCTTT. Amino acids: CAFTKPLRRYGTGIQGKLIF.

The J gene is TRDJ1, the V gene TRDV1, with 9 bases matching TRDD3. TCRdb offers no J gene call, so here the DNA was matched to germline to obtain one. Germline assignment: CDR1 TSWWSYY and CDR2 QGS. J was trimmed by 7 bases and V by 1 base; bases with no gene match: 16. This CDR3 contains 18 residues. This chain's CDR3 is CALGEPHYWGTPYSKLIF. The CDR3 nucleotides are TGTGCTCTTGGGGAACCTCATTACTGGGGGACCCCCTATAGTAAACTCATCTTT.

This clone has at least ten counts. The chain recombines TRDV1 with TRDJ1, with 7 bases matching TRDD3. This CDR3 comprises 17 residues. Germline lookup yields CDR1 TSWWSYY and CDR2 QGS. V dropped 2 bases and J dropped 0; count of bases not matched to a gene: 9. CDR3 DNA sequence: TGTGCTCTTGGGGAAACTGGCTGGGGGGGGTACACCGATAAACTCATCTTT. As protein: CALGETGWGGYTDKLIF.

Concerning this clone itself: The protein held in TCRdb is that of a much larger clone and does not match this DNA's translation at residue 14, likely because of a read error; the protein shown is translated from the DNA. The chain couples TRDV1 to TRDJ1; D possibly corresponds to TRDD3 (7 bases). The CDR3 runs to 21 residues. The germline V and J ends were trimmed by 0 bases and 0 bases, with 26 bases remaining between them. CDR1 and CDR2 from the germline V gene are TSWWSYY and QGS. The CDR3 loop reads CALGELCSYNLWGLYTDKLIF. CDR3 DNA: TGTGCTCTTGGGGAACTTTGCTCCTACAATCTCTGGGGGTTGTACACCGATAAACTCATCTTT.

There are a few counts of this clone. TCRdb's protein for this DNA is that of a much larger clone and differs from the translation at residue 18, likely a read error; the protein shown is the DNA translation. In nucleotides, the CDR3 is TGTGCTCTTGGGGAACTCGGGGAGCCCCCACCGAGATCCTCCGGGGGATGTCACACCGATAAACTCATCTTT. Amino acids: CALGELGEPPPRSSGGCHTDKLIF. The chain is built from TRDV1 and TRDJ1; 7 positions match TRDD3. Because TCRdb records no J gene, it was assigned here through a match of the DNA to germline. The ends lost 0 bases at V and 0 bases at J; junction bases unmatched: 28. The CDR3 contains 24 residues. Germline lookup yields CDR1 TSWWSYY and CDR2 QGS.

This clone was seen ten or more times. This chain connects TRDV2 to TRDJ1; the match to TRDD3 covers 7 bases. The CDR3 spans 18 residues. V lost 3 bases to trimming and J lost 1 base; unmatched junction nucleotides: 16. The germline gives CDR1 GEAIGNYY, CDR2 EKD. CDR3: CACDPLSGGGGRTDKLIF. The CDR3 coding sequence is TGTGCCTGTGACCCACTTTCGGGTGGTGGGGGACGCACCGATAAACTCATCTTT.

Note on this clone: TCRdb lists the protein of a much larger clone for this DNA, which differs at residue 11, so this is likely a read error; the protein given here is translated from the DNA itself. This chain uses TRDV2 with TRDJ1; 8 bases line up with TRDD3. TCRdb records no J gene; here it was assigned by comparing the DNA to germline. Per germline, CDR1 GEAIGNYY and CDR2 EKD. This CDR3 region has 18 residues. V gave up 3 bases and J gave up 0 bases; unmatched junction bases: 14. CDR3: CACDAVLGANPYTDKLIF. DNA for the CDR3: TGTGCCTGTGACGCCGTACTGGGGGCTAACCCGTACACCGATAAACTCATCTTT.

This clone has a handful of counts. TCRdb records a much larger clone's protein for this DNA, with a difference at residue 19 that likely arises from a read error; the protein given is the translation of the DNA. No J gene was named, though the V gene is TRDV2; the listed D gene, TRDD3, was not tested against the DNA. The CDR3 runs to 20 residues. Germline assignment: CDR1 GEAIGNYY and CDR2 EKD. The CDR3 loop is CACKLYTPSRGLIYTDKLTF. The CDR3 nucleotides are TGTGCCTGCAAGCTCTACACTCCTTCCCGGGGACTTATTTACACCGATAAACTCACCTTT.

As to this clone: The protein recorded in TCRdb matches a much larger clone and deviates from this DNA's translation at residue 5, suggesting a read error; the protein here is obtained by translating the DNA. The rearrangement links TRDV2 to TRDJ3, with 8 bases matching TRDD3. CDR3 length equals 20 residues. Germline V gene data show CDR1 as GEAIGNYY and CDR2 as EKD. The J segment lost 0 bases and the V segment lost 3 bases, leaving 12 bases of the junction unmatched. The CDR3 coding sequence is TGTGCCTGTGACGCTCTGGGGGACTTCACCCTCTCCTGGGACACCCGACAGATGTTTTTC. This codes for CACDALGDFTLSWDTRQMFF.

This clone was observed a few times. The protein given by TCRdb reflects a much larger clone and differs at residue 7 from this DNA's translation, likely from a read error; the protein shown is the DNA's translation. The rearrangement uses TRDV1 and TRDJ1; 9 nucleotides line up with TRDD2. This CDR3 spans 22 amino acids. CDR1 and CDR2 (germline): TSWWSYY, QGS. V dropped 6 bases and J dropped 0; count of bases not matched to a gene: 26. The CDR3 region is CALGPQTFLQPLLHHDTDKLIF. The CDR3 DNA reads TGTGCTCTTGGTCCGCAAACCTTCCTACAACCACTACTTCATCACGACACCGATAAACTCATCTTT.

In its sample, this clone was seen a few times. Other DNA variants within this sample encode the same CDR3. V gene TRDV1 combines with J gene TRDJ1, with a weak D call TRDD2 (6 bases). Germline V gives CDR1 TSWWSYY, CDR2 QGS. The CDR3 runs 28 residues. Deletions cut 1 base from V and 4 bases from J, with 52 bases between. The CDR3 nucleotides are TGTGCTCTTGGGGAACGAAAGGACGAAAGGGGAAAGTCCCTACGCATTCCTAGGGGGGGGTGGTCGGTCGATAAACTCATCTTT. The encoded protein is CALGERKDERGKSLRIPRGGWSVDKLIF.

Concerning this clone: TCRdb records a much larger clone's protein for this DNA, with a difference at residue 5 that likely arises from a read error; the protein given is the translation of the DNA. The chain combines TRDV2 with TRDJ3, with 11 nucleotides matching TRDD3. J was trimmed by 3 bases and V by 3 bases; bases with no gene match: 9. The CDR3 spans 19 residues. Germline CDR1 GEAIGNYY, CDR2 EKD. The CDR3 sequence is CACDSVGTGGYWDTRQMFF. DNA of the CDR3: TGTGCCTGTGACTCCGTGGGAACTGGGGGATACTGGGACACCCGACAGATGTTTTTC.

This clone was observed a few times. This DNA translates differently at residue 4 from the TCRdb protein, which is that of a much larger clone; a read error is likely, and the protein shown is the DNA's own translation. The J gene is TRDJ1, the V gene TRDV1, with D perhaps being TRDD2 or TRDD3 (5 bases each). TCRdb records no J gene; here it was assigned by comparing the DNA to germline. CDR1 and CDR2 from the germline V gene are TSWWSYY and QGS. CDR3 length: 19 residues. The CDR3 nucleotides are TGTGCTCTTGAGGAACGGTTCCTGGCGACGGGGACCCACACCGATAAACTCATCTTT. Protein sequence: CALEERFLATGTHTDKLIF.

Concerning this clone: The protein held in TCRdb is that of a much larger clone and does not match this DNA's translation at residue 9, likely because of a read error; the protein shown is translated from the DNA. The rearrangement links TRDV3 to TRDJ1; D remains unclear. Here the J gene came from matching the DNA to germline, since TCRdb omits it. Trimming stripped 4 bases from V and 0 bases from J, with 21 bases between. CDR1 and CDR2 (germline): TVYSNPD, GDNSRS (reference sequence). The CDR3 is 16 residues long. CDR3 sequence reads: CACRPLVTGYTDKLIF. The CDR3 coding sequence is TGTGCCTGCCGTCCTCTTGTGACAGGGTACACCGATAAACTCATCTTT.